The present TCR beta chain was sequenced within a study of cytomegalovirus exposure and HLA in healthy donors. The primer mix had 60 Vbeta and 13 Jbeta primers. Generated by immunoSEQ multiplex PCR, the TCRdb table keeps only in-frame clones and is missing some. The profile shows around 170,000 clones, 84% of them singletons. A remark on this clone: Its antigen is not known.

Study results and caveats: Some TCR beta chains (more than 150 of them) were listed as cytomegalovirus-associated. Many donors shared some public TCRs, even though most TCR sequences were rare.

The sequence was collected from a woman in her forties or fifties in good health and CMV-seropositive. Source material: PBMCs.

The CDR3 loop is CASQWSGGANEQFF. CDR3 DNA: TGTGCCAGTCAATGGAGCGGGGGGGCCAATGAGCAGTTCTTC. The rearrangement joins TRBV19 to TRBJ2-1; 10 bases line up with TRBD2. This CDR3 is built from 14 residues. Germline-derived CDR1 and CDR2 are LNHDA and SQIVND (reference sequence). Trimming took 8 bases from V and 6 from J; bases not matched to a gene: 7.